This T cell receptor beta chain emerged from a study of identical twins. Per the germline V gene, CDR1 is MGHRA and CDR2 is YSYEKL. CDR3 length equals 12 residues. The V gene lost 10 bases and the J gene lost 0 bases, with 10 bases spanning the gap. This clonotype was seen more than once but under ten times. Its antigen is undetermined. The study's findings and limits: Abundant beta clonotypes from cord blood bore fewer insertions; memory repertoires lacked this pattern. Among out-of-frame alpha sequences shared by twins, low generation probability occurred in excess.

TCRdb re-called the 5' RACE reads with MiXCR, one entry per CDR3 protein. The sample records around 680,000 distinct CDR3 sequences, around 8.6% being singletons. The same data also contributed to another study, on yellow fever vaccine responses in identical twins. That work states: Convergence reportedly seemed to mark part of the twins' vaccine T cell response, with personalization marking the rest.

This TCR derives from a woman under 30 in good health. Sequencing was carried out using PBMCs. This rearrangement joins TRBV4-1 to TRBJ2-7; D ambiguous. CDR3 loop: CAKVSTSYEQYF. CDR3 sequence (DNA): TGCGCCAAGGTGTCGACCTCCTACGAGCAGTACTTC.